The 2 T cell receptor beta chains in this list originate from one sample, sequenced in a study of neurological immune-mediated disorders. One entry per CDR3 protein, called by TCRdb with MiXCR from the 5' RACE reads. This sample yields more than 13,000 distinct CDR3 sequences, of which 8% to 13% are seen a single time; 20% to 25% belongs to the top ten. The sample was PBMCs. The receptor source for this set is a woman aged 40 to 50 in good health.

This clonotype has at least ten counts. CDR3 nucleotide sequence: TGCGCCAGCAGCTGGACTAGCGGCAGCTCCTACGAGCAGTACTTC. Its protein product is CASSWTSGSSYEQYF. The chain has TRBV5-1 and TRBJ2-7; 10 bases align to TRBD2. Germline V gene sequence: CDR1 SGHRS, CDR2 YFSETQ. With V trimmed by 3 bases and J by 0 bases, 3 bases remained unmatched. This CDR3 has 15 amino acids.

This clonotype was seen at least ten times. The chain uses TRBV7-2 and TRBJ2-3; no reliable D call. The CDR3 length is 15 residues. V gave up 0 bases and J gave up 0 bases, with 7 bases separating them. Germline V CDR1 and CDR2: SGHTA, FQGNSA. The CDR3 region has the DNA TGTGCCAGCAGCTTAGCGGGTCACAGCACAGATACGCAGTATTTT. Protein product: CASSLAGHSTDTQYF.